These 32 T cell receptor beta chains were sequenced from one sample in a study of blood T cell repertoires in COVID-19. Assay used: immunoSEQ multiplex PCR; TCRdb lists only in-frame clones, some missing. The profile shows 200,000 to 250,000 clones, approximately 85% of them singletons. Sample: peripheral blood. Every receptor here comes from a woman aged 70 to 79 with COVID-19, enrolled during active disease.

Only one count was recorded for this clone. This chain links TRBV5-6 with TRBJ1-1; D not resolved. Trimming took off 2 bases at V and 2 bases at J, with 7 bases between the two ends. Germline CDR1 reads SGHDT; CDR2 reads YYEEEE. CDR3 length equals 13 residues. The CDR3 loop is CASSFGRNTEAFF. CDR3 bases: TGTGCCAGCAGCTTTGGCAGAAACACTGAAGCTTTCTTT.

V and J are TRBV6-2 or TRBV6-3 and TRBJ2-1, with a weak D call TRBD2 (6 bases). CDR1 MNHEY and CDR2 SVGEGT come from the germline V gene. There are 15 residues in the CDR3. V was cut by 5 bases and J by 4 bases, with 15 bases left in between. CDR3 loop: CASSTSGEFYNEQFF. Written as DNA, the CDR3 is TGTGCCAGCAGTACCTCGGGGGAGTTTTACAATGAGCAGTTCTTC.

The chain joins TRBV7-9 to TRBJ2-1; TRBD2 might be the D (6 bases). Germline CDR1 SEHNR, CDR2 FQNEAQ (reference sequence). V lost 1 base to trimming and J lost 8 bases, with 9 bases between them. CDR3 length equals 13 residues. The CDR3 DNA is TGTGCCAGCAGCTTAGTGGCGGGGTATGAGCAGTTCTTC. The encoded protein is CASSLVAGYEQFF.

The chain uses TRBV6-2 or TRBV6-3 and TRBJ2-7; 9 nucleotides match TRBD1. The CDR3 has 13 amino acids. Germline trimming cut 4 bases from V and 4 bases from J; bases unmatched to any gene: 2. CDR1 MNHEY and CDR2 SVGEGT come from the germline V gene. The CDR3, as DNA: TGTGCCAGCAGTTGGGGGACAGGGTACGAGCAGTACTTC. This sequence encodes CASSWGTGYEQYF.

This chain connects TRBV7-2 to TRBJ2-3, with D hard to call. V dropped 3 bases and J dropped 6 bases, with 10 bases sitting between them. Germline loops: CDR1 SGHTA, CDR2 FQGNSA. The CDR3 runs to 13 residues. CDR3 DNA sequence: TGTGCCAGCAGCTTTCCGGGTTCGGATACGCAGTATTTT. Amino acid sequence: CASSFPGSDTQYF. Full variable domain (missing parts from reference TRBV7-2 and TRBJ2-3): GAGVSQSPSNKVTEKGKDVELRCDPISGHTALYWYRQSLGQGLEFLIYFQGNSAPDKSGLPSDRFSAERTGGSVSTLTIQRTQQEDSAVYLCASSFPGSDTQYFGPGTRLTVL.

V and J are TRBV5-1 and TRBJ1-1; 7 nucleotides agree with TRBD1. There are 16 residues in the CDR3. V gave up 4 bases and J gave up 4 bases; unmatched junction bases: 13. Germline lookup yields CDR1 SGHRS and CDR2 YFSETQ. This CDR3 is CASSLLGQAGGTEAFF. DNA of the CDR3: TGCGCCAGCAGCCTCCTCGGACAGGCCGGGGGCACTGAAGCTTTCTTT.

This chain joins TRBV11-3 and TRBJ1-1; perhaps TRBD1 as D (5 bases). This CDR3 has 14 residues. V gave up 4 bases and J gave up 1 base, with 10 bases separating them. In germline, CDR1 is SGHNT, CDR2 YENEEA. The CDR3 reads CASSSRGGNTEAFF. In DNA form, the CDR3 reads TGTGCCAGCAGCTCGCGCGGGGGGAACACTGAAGCTTTCTTT.

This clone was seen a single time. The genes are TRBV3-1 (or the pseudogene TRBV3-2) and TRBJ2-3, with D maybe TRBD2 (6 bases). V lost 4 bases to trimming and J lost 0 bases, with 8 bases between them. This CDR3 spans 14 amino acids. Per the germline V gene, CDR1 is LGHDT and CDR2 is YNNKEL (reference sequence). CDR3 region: CASSPLASTDTQYF. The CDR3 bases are TGTGCCAGCAGCCCCCTAGCGAGCACAGATACGCAGTATTTT.

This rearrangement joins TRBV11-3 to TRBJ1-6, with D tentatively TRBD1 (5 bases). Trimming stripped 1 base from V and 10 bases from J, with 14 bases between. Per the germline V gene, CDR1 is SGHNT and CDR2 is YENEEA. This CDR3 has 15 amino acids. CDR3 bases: TGTGCCAGCAGCTTAGTAGCAGGGAATCGCTCACCCCTCCACTTT. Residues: CASSLVAGNRSPLHF.

The CDR3 nucleotides read TGTGCCAGCAGCAGTACCCCCGGGAGGCCCTATGGCTACACCTTC. It codes for CASSSTPGRPYGYTF. The rearrangement links TRBV11-2 to TRBJ1-2; D unclear. The CDR3 extends over 15 amino acids. Germline CDR1 is SGHAT and CDR2 is FQNNGV. V shed 5 bases and J shed 4 bases, with 17 bases lying between them.

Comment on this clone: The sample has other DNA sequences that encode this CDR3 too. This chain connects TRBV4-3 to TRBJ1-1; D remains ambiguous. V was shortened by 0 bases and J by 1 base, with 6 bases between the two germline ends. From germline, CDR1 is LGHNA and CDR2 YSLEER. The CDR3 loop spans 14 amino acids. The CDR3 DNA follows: TGCGCCAGCAGCCAAGATCTCGGGAACACTGAAGCTTTCTTT. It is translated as CASSQDLGNTEAFF.

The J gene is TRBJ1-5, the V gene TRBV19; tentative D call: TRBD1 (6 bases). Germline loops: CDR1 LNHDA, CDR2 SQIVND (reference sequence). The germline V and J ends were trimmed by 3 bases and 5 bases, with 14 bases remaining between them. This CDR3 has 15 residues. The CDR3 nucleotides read TGTGCCAGTAGTATCGCACAGGGTTCCGATCAGCCCCAGCATTTT. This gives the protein CASSIAQGSDQPQHF.

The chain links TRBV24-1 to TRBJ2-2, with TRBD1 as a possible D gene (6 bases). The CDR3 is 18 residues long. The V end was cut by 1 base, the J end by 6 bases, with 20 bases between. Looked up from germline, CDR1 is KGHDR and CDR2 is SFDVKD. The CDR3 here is CATSDFDRLEGSAGELFF. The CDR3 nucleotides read TGTGCCACCAGTGATTTTGACAGGTTGGAAGGTAGTGCCGGGGAGCTGTTTTTT.

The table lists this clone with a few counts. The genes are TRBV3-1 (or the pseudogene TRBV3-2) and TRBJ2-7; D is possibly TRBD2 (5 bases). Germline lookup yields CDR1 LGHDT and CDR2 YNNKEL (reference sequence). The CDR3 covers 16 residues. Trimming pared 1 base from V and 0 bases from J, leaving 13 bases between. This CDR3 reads CASSQALLVSSYEQYF. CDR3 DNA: TGTGCCAGCAGCCAAGCCTTACTAGTGAGCTCCTACGAGCAGTACTTC.

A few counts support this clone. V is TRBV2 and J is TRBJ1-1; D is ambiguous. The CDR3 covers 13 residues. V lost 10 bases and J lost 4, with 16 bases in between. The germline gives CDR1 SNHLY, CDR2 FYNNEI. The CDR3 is CATLRMGGTEAFF. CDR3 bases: TGTGCCACCCTTAGAATGGGAGGCACTGAAGCTTTCTTT.

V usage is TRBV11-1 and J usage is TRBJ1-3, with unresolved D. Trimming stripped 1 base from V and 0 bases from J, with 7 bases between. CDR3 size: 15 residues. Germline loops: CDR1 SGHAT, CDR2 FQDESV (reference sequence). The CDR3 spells CASSLEHRSGNTIYF. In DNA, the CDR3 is TGTGCCAGCAGCTTAGAACATCGCTCTGGAAACACCATATATTTT.

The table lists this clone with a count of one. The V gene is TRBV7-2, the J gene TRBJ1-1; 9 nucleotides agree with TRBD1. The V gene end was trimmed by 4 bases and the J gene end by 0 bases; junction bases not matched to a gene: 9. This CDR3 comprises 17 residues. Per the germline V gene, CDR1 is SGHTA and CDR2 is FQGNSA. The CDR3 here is CASSSPTGGAMNTEAFF. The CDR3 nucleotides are TGTGCCAGCAGCTCGCCAACAGGGGGCGCAATGAACACTGAAGCTTTCTTT. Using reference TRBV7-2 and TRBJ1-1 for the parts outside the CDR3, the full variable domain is GAGVSQSPSNKVTEKGKDVELRCDPISGHTALYWYRQSLGQGLEFLIYFQGNSAPDKSGLPSDRFSAERTGGSVSTLTIQRTQQEDSAVYLCASSSPTGGAMNTEAFFGQGTRLTVV.

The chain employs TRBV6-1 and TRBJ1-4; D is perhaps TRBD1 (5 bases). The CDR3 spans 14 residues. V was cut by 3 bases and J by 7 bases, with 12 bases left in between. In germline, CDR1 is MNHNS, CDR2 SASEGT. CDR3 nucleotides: TGTGCCAGCAGTGAGATGGGGCGGTCTGAAAAACTGTTTTTT. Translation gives CASSEMGRSEKLFF.

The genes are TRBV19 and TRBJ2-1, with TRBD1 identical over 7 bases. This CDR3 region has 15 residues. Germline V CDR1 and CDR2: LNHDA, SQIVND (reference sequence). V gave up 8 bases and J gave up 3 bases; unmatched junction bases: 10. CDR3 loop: CASSKRGQNYNEQFF. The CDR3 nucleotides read TGTGCCAGTTCCAAACGGGGACAGAACTACAATGAGCAGTTCTTC.

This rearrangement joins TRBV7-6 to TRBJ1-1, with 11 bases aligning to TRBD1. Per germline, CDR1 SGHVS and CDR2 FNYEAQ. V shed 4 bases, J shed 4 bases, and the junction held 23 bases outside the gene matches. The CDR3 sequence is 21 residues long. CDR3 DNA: TGTGCCAGCAGCTCGCGAACGGTGTGGACAGGGGGCGGTTTCAACCCCACTGAAGCTTTCTTT. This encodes CASSSRTVWTGGGFNPTEAFF.

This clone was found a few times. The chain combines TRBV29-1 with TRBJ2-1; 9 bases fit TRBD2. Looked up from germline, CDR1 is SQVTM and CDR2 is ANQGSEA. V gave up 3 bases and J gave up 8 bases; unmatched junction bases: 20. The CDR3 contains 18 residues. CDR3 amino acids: CSVDRLAEDVLRFDEQFF. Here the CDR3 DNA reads TGCAGCGTTGATCGACTAGCGGAGGATGTGCTCCGATTCGATGAGCAGTTCTTC.

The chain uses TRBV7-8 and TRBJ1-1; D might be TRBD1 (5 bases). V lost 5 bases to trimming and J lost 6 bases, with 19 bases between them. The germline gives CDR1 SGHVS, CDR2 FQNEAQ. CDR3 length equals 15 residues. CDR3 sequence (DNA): TGTGCCAGCAGCCACCGGGGGGGGTCTATGGCTGAAGCTTTCTTT. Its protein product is CASSHRGGSMAEAFF.

The CDR3 spells CASSYGILGGGSTDTQYF. The CDR3 coding sequence is TGTGCCAGCAGTTACGGAATCCTTGGCGGGGGGAGCACAGATACGCAGTATTTT. The rearrangement joins TRBV6-2 or TRBV6-3 to TRBJ2-3; the match to TRBD2 covers 8 bases. The CDR3 loop spans 18 amino acids. Germline assignment: CDR1 MNHEY and CDR2 SVGEGT. J gave up 0 bases and V 2 bases, and 10 bases lay outside the gene matches.

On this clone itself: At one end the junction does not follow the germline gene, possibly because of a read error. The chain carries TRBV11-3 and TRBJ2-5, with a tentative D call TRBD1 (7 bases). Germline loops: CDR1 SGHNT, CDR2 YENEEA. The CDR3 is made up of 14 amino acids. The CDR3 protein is CASSLGGTEETQYF. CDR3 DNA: TGTGCCAGCAGTTTAGGGGGGACAGAAGAGACCCAGTACTTC.

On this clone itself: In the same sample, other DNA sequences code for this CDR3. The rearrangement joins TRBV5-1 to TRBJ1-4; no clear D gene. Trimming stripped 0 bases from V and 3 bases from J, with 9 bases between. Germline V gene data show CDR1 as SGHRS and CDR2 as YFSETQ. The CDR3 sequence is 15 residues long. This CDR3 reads CASSLEGGPNEKLFF. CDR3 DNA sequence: TGCGCCAGCAGCTTGGAGGGAGGACCTAATGAAAAACTGTTTTTT.

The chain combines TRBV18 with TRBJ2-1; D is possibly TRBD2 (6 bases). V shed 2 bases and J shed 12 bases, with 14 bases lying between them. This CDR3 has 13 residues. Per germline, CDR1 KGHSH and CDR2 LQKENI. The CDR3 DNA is TGTGCCAGCTCACCAACGGAGGGTAGCGGGCAGTTCTTC. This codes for CASSPTEGSGQFF.

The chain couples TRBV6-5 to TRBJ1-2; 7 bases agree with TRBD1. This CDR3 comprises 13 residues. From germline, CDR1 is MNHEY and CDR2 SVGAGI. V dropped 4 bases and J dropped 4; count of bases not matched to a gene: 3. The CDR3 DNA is TGTGCCAGCAGTTCGGGACAGCTCTATGGCTACACCTTC. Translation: CASSSGQLYGYTF.

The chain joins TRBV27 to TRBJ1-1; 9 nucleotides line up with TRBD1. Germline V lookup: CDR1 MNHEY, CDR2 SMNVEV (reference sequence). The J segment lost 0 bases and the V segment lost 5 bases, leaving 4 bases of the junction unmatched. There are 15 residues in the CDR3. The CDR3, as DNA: TGTGCCAGCAGTCCGGGACAGGGAATGAACACTGAAGCTTTCTTT. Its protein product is CASSPGQGMNTEAFF.

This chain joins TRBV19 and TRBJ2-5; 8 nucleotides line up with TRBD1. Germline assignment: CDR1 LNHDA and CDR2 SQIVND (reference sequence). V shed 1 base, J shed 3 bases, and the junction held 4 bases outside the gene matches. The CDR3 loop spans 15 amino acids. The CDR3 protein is CASSIGTTGEETQYF. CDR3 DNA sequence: TGTGCCAGTAGTATAGGAACGACAGGGGAAGAGACCCAGTACTTC.

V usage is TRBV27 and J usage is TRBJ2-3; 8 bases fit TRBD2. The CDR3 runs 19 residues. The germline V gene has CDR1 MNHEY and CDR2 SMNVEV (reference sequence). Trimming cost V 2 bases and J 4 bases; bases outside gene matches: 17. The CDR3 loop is CASSLNMEGSGASPDTQYF. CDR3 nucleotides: TGTGCCAGCAGTTTAAATATGGAAGGTAGCGGGGCCTCCCCAGATACGCAGTATTTT.

CDR3 residues: CAISEIAGGGYEQYF. Written as DNA, the CDR3 is TGTGCCATCAGTGAAATAGCGGGAGGAGGATACGAGCAGTACTTC. The chain recombines TRBV10-3 with TRBJ2-7; 10 bases align to TRBD2. The CDR3 extends over 15 amino acids. With 3 bases clipped from V and 4 bases from J, the junction kept 6 bases outside the gene matches. Germline lookup yields CDR1 ENHRY and CDR2 SYGVKD.

The CDR3 region is CATSDPADGKETQYF. In nucleotides, the CDR3 is TGTGCCACCAGTGATCCTGCGGACGGGAAAGAGACCCAGTACTTC. The chain employs TRBV24-1 and TRBJ2-5; D may be TRBD2 (5 bases). Trimming removed 3 bases from V and 3 bases from J, with 13 bases in between. The germline V gene encodes CDR1 KGHDR and CDR2 SFDVKD. This CDR3 is 15 amino acids long.